These 7 T cell receptor beta chains share one sample of origin, sequenced in a study of cytomegalovirus exposure and HLA in healthy donors. The primer mix had 60 Vbeta and 13 Jbeta primers. Assay used: immunoSEQ multiplex PCR; TCRdb lists only in-frame clones, some missing. The table shows 110,000 to 150,000 clones, with more than 9.5% occurring only once. The sample consisted of PBMCs. Every receptor here comes from a man aged 50-60 years in good health and CMV-seronegative.

This sequence joins TRBV5-1 and TRBJ2-7; D possibly corresponds to TRBD1 (5 bases). Germline V CDR1 and CDR2: SGHRS, YFSETQ. The V and J ends lost 0 bases and 1 base respectively, with 14 bases between them. The CDR3 covers 16 residues. Here the CDR3 reads CASSLASDGHSYEQYF. CDR3 nucleotides: TGCGCCAGCAGCTTGGCCTCAGACGGACATTCCTACGAGCAGTACTTC.

This clone was detected only a few times. This sequence joins TRBV6-1 and TRBJ2-7, with 7 bases that match TRBD2. The V and J ends lost 4 bases and 4 bases, in that order; junction bases with no gene match: 7. Germline V gene sequence: CDR1 MNHNS, CDR2 SASEGT. This CDR3 has 14 amino acids. CDR3 DNA: TGTGCCAGCAGTGGGAGCGGGAAGCGATACGAGCAGTACTTC. It encodes CASSGSGKRYEQYF.

The chain is built from TRBV10-3 and TRBJ2-3; 15 bases are a match to TRBD2. The CDR3 is 17 amino acids. Germline V gene data show CDR1 as ENHRY and CDR2 as SYGVKD. The trim removed 4 bases at V and 3 bases at J, leaving 5 bases unmatched. The CDR3 sequence is CAISGTSGGAGTDTQYF. In nucleotides, the CDR3 is TGTGCCATCAGTGGGACTAGCGGGGGGGCGGGGACAGATACGCAGTATTTT.

The rearrangement uses TRBV11-1 and TRBJ2-3; 8 bases fit TRBD2. V shed 6 bases, J shed 4 bases, and the junction held 9 bases outside the gene matches. From germline, CDR1 is SGHAT and CDR2 FQDESV (reference sequence). CDR3 length equals 15 residues. The CDR3 here is CASRRSGVGPDTQYF. The CDR3 region has the DNA TGTGCCAGCAGACGTAGCGGGGTGGGCCCAGATACGCAGTATTTT.

The sample holds a few counts of this clone. The chain carries TRBV7-2 and TRBJ1-2; TRBD1 might be the D (6 bases). V was clipped by 6 bases and J by 3 bases, with 14 bases between them. This CDR3 has 14 residues. Germline assignment: CDR1 SGHTA and CDR2 FQGNSA. The CDR3 DNA is TGTGCCAGCAGAAGGGGGGGAACCGACTATGGCTACACCTTC. The encoded protein is CASRRGGTDYGYTF. Full variable domain (rest looked up from reference TRBV7-2 and TRBJ1-2): GAGVSQSPSNKVTEKGKDVELRCDPISGHTALYWYRQSLGQGLEFLIYFQGNSAPDKSGLPSDRFSAERTGGSVSTLTIQRTQQEDSAVYLCASRRGGTDYGYTFGSGTRLTVV.

This clone was seen a few times. The chain links TRBV6-5 to TRBJ2-7; 13 bases are shared with TRBD2. The CDR3 spans 14 residues. The ends lost 10 bases at V and 2 bases at J; junction bases unmatched: 5. Germline CDR1 and CDR2: MNHEY and SVGAGI. CDR3: CATRLAGGTYEQYF. CDR3 coding DNA: TGTGCCACCCGACTAGCGGGGGGTACCTACGAGCAGTACTTC.

The V and J genes are TRBV7-9 and TRBJ1-1; D unresolved. V lost 7 bases, J lost 8 bases, and 20 bases lay in between. Germline CDR1 SEHNR, CDR2 FQNEAQ (reference sequence). This CDR3 is built from 14 residues. The chain's CDR3 is CASIKLMTNSEAFF. CDR3 nucleotides: TGTGCCAGCATCAAACTAATGACTAACAGCGAAGCTTTCTTT.